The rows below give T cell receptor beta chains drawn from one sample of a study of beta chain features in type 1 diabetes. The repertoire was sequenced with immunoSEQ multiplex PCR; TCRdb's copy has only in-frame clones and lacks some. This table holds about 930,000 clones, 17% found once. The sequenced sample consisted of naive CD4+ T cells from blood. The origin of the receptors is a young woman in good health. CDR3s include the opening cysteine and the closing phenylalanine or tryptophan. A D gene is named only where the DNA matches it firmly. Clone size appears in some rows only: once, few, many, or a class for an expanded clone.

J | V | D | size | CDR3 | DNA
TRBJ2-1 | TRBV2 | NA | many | CASRRTGPYEQFF | TGTGCCAGCAGGAGGACCGGGCCGTATGAGCAGTTCTTC
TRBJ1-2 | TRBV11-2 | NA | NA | CASSSGPYGYTF | TGTGCCAGCAGTTCAGGGCCGTATGGCTACACCTTC
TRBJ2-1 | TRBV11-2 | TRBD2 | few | CASSSIAGKDNEQFF | TGTGCCAGCAGCTCTATAGCGGGAAAAGACAATGAGCAGTTCTTC
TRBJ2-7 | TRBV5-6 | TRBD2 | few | CASSSSSGSLYEQYF | TGTGCCAGCAGCTCCTCTAGCGGGAGCTTATACGAGCAGTACTTC
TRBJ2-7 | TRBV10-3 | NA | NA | CAISPGTTYEQYF | TGTGCCATCAGCCCCGGGACCACCTACGAGCAGTACTTC
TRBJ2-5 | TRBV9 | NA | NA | CASSVGGPLSQETQYF | TGTGCCAGCAGCGTAGGTGGACCGCTGTCGCAAGAGACCCAGTACTTC
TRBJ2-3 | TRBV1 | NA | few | CTSSQGGLAACTDTQYF | TGCACCAGCAGCCAAGGGGGCCTAGCGGCATGCACAGATACGCAGTATTTT
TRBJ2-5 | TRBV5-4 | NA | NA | CASSSRHGQETQYF | TGTGCCAGCAGCTCCCGACACGGACAAGAGACCCAGTACTTC
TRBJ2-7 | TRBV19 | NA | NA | CASSMEYRVFYEQYF | TGTGCCAGTAGTATGGAATACAGGGTATTCTACGAGCAGTACTTC
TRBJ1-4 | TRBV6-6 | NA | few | CASNERNEKLFF | TGTGCCAGCAACGAGAGGAATGAAAAACTGTTTTTT
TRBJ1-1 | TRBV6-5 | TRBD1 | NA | CASRRTGGEAFF | TGTGCCAGCAGAAGGACAGGGGGCGAAGCTTTCTTT
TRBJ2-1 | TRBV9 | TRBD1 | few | CASSARQGANEQFF | TGTGCCAGCAGCGCTCGACAGGGGGCGAATGAGCAGTTCTTC
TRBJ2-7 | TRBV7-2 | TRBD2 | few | CASSLTSGQSSYEQYF | TGTGCCAGCAGCCTAACTAGCGGGCAAAGCTCCTACGAGCAGTACTTC
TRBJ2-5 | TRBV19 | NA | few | CASSIRAAGQETQYF | TGTGCCAGTAGTATAAGGGCCGCGGGTCAAGAGACCCAGTACTTC
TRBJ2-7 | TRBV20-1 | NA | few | CSARGRGEQYF | TGCAGTGCTCGAGGTAGGGGCGAGCAGTACTTC
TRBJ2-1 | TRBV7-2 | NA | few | CASSLMSGSYNEQFF | TGTGCCAGCAGCTTAATGAGCGGGTCCTACAATGAGCAGTTCTTC
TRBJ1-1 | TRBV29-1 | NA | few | CSVGDRYTEAFF | TGCAGCGTAGGCGACAGGTACACTGAAGCTTTCTTT
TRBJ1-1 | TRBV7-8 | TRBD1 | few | CASSHNTFTGGGGTEAFF | TGTGCCAGCAGCCATAATACGTTTACAGGGGGCGGTGGGACTGAAGCTTTCTTT
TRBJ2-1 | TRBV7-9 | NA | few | CASSYSYNEQFF | TGTGCCAGCAGCTACTCCTACAATGAGCAGTTCTTC
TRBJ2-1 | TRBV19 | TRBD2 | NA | CASSTRTSGSYEQFF | TGTGCCAGTAGTACCCGGACTAGCGGGAGCTATGAGCAGTTCTTC
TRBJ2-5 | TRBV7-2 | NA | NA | CASSRIKSETQYF | TGTGCCAGCAGCCGCATCAAGTCAGAGACCCAGTACTTC
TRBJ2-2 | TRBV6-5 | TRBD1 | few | CASGRDRNTGELFF | TGTGCCAGCGGCCGGGACAGGAACACCGGGGAGCTGTTTTTT
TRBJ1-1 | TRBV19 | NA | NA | CASSPGPRTEAFF | TGTGCCAGTAGTCCCGGACCACGGACTGAAGCTTTCTTT
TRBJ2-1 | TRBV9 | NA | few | CASSVGVGGVVRSSYNEQFF | TGTGCCAGCAGCGTCGGCGTGGGAGGCGTAGTCAGGAGCTCCTACAATGAGCAGTTCTTC
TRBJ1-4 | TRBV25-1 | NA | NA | CASSDWGTDEKLFF | TGTGCCAGCAGTGATTGGGGGACCGATGAAAAACTGTTTTTT
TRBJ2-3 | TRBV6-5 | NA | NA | CASSYSGTSSTDTQYF | TGTGCCAGCAGTTACTCGGGGACGTCTTCCACAGATACGCAGTATTTT
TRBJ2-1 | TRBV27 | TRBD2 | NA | CASSSPSSGRAGYNEQFF | TGTGCCAGCAGTTCCCCTTCTAGCGGGAGGGCCGGCTACAATGAGCAGTTCTTC
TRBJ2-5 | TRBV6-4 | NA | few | CASSRDRGETQYF | TGTGCCAGCAGCCGGGACCGAGGGGAGACCCAGTACTTC
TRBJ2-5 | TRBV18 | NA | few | CASSPYQETQYF | TGTGCCAGCTCACCCTACCAAGAGACCCAGTACTTC
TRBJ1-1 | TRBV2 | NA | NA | CASKVTENTEAFF | TGTGCCAGCAAAGTCACGGAGAACACTGAAGCTTTCTTT
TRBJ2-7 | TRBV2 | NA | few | CASRKWGSEQYF | TGTGCCAGCAGGAAATGGGGGTCCGAGCAGTACTTC
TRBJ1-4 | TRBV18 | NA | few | CASSLALNEKLFF | TGTGCCAGCTCACTTGCTTTGAATGAAAAACTGTTTTTT
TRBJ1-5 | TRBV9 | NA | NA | CASSVSPGSPQHF | TGTGCCAGCAGCGTAAGCCCCGGAAGTCCCCAGCATTTT
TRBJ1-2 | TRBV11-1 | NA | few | CASSLVGNYGYTF | TGTGCCAGCAGCTTAGTGGGGAACTATGGCTACACCTTC
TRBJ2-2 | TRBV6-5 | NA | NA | CASSYSGVHGELFF | TGTGCCAGCAGTTACTCCGGGGTCCACGGGGAGCTGTTTTTT
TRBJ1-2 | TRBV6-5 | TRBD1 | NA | CASSRGTGTGLGYTF | TGTGCCAGCAGTAGAGGGACAGGGACTGGGCTTGGCTACACCTTC
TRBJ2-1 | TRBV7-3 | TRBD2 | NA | CASSLLAGGPDEQFF | TGTGCCAGCAGCTTATTGGCGGGAGGGCCCGATGAGCAGTTCTTC
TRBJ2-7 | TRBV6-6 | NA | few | CASRRPSSGAYEQYF | TGTGCCAGCAGGCGTCCTAGCAGTGGAGCCTACGAGCAGTACTTC
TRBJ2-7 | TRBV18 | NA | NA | CASSPPGGVGYEQYF | TGTGCCAGCTCACCACCGGGTGGGGTAGGCTACGAGCAGTACTTC
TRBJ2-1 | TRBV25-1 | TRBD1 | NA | CASSGTGAFQEQFF | TGTGCCAGCAGCGGGACAGGGGCCTTTCAAGAGCAGTTCTTC
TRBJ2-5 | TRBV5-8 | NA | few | CASSLRETQYF | TGTGCCAGCAGCTTGCGGGAGACCCAGTACTTC
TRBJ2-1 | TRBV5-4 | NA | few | CASSSIVHQNNEQFF | TGTGCCAGCAGCTCCATCGTACACCAAAACAATGAGCAGTTCTTC
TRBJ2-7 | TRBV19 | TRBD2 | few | CASRWTSGAYEQYF | TGTGCCAGTAGGTGGACTAGCGGGGCTTACGAGCAGTACTTC
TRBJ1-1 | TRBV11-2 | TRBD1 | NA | CASSPRWDSHTEAFF | TGTGCCAGCAGCCCAAGATGGGACAGCCACACTGAAGCTTTCTTT
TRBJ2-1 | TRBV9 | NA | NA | CASSVGYNEQFF | TGTGCCAGCAGCGTGGGATACAATGAGCAGTTCTTC
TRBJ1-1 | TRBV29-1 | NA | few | CSVGTANTEAFF | TGCAGCGTTGGGACGGCGAACACTGAAGCTTTCTTT
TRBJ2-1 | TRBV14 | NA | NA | CASSRGPPYNEQFF | TGTGCCAGCAGCCGGGGCCCACCCTACAATGAGCAGTTCTTC
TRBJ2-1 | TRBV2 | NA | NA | CASGLVGEQFF | TGTGCCAGCGGCCTCGTAGGCGAGCAGTTCTTC
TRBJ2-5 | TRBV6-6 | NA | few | CASSNTTAGYF | TGTGCCAGCAGCAATACGACAGCTGGGTACTTC
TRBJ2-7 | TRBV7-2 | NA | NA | CASSLSVSGPYEQYF | TGTGCCAGCAGCTTATCCGTTAGCGGACCCTACGAGCAGTACTTC
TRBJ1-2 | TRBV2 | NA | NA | CASSGTDYSGYTF | TGTGCCAGCAGTGGGACCGATTATAGTGGCTACACCTTC
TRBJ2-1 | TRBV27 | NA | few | CASSLGAYGNEQFF | TGTGCCAGCAGTTTAGGGGCTTACGGCAATGAGCAGTTCTTC
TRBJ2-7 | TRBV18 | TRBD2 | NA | CASSRTSGYEQYF | TGTGCCAGCTCAAGGACTAGCGGCTACGAGCAGTACTTC
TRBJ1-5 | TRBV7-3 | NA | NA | CASSLGTGNPQHF | TGTGCCAGCAGCTTAGGTACAGGGAATCCCCAGCATTTT